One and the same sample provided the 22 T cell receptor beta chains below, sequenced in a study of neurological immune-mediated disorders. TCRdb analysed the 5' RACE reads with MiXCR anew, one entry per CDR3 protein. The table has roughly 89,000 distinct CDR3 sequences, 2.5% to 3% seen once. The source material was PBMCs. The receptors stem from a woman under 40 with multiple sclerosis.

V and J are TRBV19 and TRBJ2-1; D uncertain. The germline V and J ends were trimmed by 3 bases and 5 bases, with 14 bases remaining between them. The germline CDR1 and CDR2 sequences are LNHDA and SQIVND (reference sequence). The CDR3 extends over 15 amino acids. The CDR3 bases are TGTGCCAGTAGTATCCGACCCCACCAACACAATGAGCAGTTCTTC. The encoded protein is CASSIRPHQHNEQFF. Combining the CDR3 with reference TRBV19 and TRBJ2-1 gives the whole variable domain DGGITQSPKYLFRKEGQNVTLSCEQNLNHDAMYWYRQDPGQGLRLIYYSQIVNDFQKGDIAEGYSVSREKKESFPLTVTSAQKNPTAFYLCASSIRPHQHNEQFFGPGTRLTVL.

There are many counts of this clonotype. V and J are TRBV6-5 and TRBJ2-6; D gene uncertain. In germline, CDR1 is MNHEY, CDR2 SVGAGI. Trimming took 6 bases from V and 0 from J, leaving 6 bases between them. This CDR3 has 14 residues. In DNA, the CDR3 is TGTGCCAGCAGGAAGGACTCTGGGGCCAACGTCCTGACTTTC. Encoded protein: CASRKDSGANVLTF.

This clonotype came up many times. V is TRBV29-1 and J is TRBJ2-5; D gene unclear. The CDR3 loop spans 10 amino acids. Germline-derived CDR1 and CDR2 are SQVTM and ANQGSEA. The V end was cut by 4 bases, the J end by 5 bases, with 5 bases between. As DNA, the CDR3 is TGCAGCGTTGTAAGGGAGACCCAGTACTTC. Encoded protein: CSVVRETQYF.

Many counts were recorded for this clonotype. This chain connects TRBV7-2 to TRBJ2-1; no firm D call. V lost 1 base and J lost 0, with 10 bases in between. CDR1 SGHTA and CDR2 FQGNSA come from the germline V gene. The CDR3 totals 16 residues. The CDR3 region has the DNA TGTGCCAGCAGCTTAGAGGCGCTTCTCTCCTACAATGAGCAGTTCTTC. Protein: CASSLEALLSYNEQFF. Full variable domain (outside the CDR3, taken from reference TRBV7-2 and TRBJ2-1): GAGVSQSPSNKVTEKGKDVELRCDPISGHTALYWYRQSLGQGLEFLIYFQGNSAPDKSGLPSDRFSAERTGGSVSTLTIQRTQQEDSAVYLCASSLEALLSYNEQFFGPGTRLTVL.

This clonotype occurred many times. The chain's CDR3 is CASSSPEGKSEQFF. DNA for the CDR3: TGTGCCAGCAGTTCCCCCGAGGGCAAGAGTGAGCAGTTCTTC. This rearrangement joins TRBV6-5 to TRBJ2-1, with D maybe TRBD2 (5 bases). Germline CDR1 and CDR2: MNHEY and SVGAGI. The CDR3 contains 14 residues. The V and J ends lost 4 bases and 9 bases respectively, with 16 bases between them.

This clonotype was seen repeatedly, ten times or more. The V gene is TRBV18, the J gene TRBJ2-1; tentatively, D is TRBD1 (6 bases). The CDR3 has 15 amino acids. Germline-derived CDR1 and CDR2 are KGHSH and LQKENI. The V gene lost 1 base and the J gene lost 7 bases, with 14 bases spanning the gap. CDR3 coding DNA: TGTGCCAGCTCACCACAACGGGACAACGTAAATGAGCAGTTCTTC. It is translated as CASSPQRDNVNEQFF.

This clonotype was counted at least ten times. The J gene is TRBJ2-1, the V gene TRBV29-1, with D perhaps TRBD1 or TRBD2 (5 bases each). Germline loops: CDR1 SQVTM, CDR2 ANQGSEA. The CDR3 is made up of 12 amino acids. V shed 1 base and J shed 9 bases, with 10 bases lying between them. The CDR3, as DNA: TGCAGCGTTGAAGGGGACGAGGCTGAGCAGTTCTTC. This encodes CSVEGDEAEQFF.

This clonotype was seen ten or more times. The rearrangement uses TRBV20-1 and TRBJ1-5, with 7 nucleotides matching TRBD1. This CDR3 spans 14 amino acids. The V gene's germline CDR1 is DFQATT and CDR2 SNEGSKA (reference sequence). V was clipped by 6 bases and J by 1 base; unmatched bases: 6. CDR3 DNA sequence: TGCAGTGCAATTCCCAGGGGGAGCAATCAGCCCCAGCATTTT. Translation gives CSAIPRGSNQPQHF.

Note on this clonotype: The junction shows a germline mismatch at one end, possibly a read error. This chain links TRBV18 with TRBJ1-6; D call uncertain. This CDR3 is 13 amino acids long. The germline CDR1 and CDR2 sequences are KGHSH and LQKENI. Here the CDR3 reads CASSPVENSHLHF. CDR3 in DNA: TGTGCCAGCTCACCAGTCGAAAATTCACACCTCCACTTT. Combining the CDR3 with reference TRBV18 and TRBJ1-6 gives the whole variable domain NAGVMQNPRHLVRRRGQEARLRCSPMKGHSHVYWYRQLPEEGLKFMVYLQKENIIDESGMPKERFSAEFPKEGPSILRIQQVVRGDSAAYFCASSPVENSHLHFGNGTRLTVT.

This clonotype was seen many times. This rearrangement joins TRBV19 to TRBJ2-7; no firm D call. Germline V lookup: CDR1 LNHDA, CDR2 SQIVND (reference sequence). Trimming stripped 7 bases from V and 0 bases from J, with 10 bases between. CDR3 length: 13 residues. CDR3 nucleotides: TGTGCCAGTACCTACGCAGGCTCCTACGAGCAGTACTTC. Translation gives CASTYAGSYEQYF. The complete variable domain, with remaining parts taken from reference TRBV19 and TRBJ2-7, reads DGGITQSPKYLFRKEGQNVTLSCEQNLNHDAMYWYRQDPGQGLRLIYYSQIVNDFQKGDIAEGYSVSREKKESFPLTVTSAQKNPTAFYLCASTYAGSYEQYFGPGTRLTVT.

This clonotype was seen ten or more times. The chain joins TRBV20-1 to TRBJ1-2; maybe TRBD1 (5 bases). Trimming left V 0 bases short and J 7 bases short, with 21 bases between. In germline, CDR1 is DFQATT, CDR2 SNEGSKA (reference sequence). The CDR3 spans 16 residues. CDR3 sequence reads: CSARDQGTSPPTGYTF. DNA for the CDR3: TGCAGTGCTAGAGATCAGGGAACCTCCCCTCCAACTGGCTACACCTTC.

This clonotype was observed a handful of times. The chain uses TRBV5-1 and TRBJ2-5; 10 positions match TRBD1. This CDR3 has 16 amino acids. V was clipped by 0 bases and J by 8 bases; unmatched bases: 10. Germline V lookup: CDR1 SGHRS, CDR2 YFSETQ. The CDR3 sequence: CASSLEGQGKGETQYF. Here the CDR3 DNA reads TGCGCCAGCAGCTTGGAGGGACAGGGGAAGGGAGAAACCCAGTACTTC.

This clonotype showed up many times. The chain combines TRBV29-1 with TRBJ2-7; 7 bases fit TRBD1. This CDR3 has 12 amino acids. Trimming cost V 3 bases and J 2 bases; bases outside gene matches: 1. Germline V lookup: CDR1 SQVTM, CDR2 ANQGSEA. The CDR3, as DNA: TGCAGCGTTGAGGGACAGACCTACGAGCAGTACTTC. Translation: CSVEGQTYEQYF.

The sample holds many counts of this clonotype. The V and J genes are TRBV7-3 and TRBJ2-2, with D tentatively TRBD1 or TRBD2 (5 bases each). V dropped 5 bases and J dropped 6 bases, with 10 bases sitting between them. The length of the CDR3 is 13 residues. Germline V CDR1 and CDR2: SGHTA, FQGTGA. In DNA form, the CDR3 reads TGTGCCAGCAGCCCCAGAGGGGCCGGGGAGCTGTTTTTT. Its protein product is CASSPRGAGELFF.

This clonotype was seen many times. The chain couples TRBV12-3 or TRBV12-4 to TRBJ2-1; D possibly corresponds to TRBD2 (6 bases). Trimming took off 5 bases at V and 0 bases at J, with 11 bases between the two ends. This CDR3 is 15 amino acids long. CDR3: CASSISGRSYNEQFF. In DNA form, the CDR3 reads TGTGCCAGCAGTATTAGCGGACGCTCCTACAATGAGCAGTTCTTC.

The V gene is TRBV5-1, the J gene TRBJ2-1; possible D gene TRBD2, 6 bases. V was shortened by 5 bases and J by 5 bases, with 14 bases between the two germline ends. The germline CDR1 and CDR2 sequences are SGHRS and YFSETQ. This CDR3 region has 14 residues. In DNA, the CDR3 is TGCGCCAGCAGGTTTTACGGCGGGAACAATGAGCAGTTCTTC. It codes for CASRFYGGNNEQFF. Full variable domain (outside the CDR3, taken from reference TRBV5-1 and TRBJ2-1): KAGVTQTPRYLIKTRGQQVTLSCSPISGHRSVSWYQQTPGQGLQFLFEYFSETQRNKGNFPGRFSGRQFSNSRSEMNVSTLELGDSALYLCASRFYGGNNEQFFGPGTRLTVL.

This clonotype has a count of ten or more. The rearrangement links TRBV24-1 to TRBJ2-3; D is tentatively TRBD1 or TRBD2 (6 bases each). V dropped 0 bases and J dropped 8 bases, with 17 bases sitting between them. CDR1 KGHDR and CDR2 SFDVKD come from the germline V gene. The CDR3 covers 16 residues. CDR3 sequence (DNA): TGTGCCACCAGTGATTTGGGGGGCAGGGAGGTCGGTACGCAGTATTTT. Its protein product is CATSDLGGREVGTQYF.

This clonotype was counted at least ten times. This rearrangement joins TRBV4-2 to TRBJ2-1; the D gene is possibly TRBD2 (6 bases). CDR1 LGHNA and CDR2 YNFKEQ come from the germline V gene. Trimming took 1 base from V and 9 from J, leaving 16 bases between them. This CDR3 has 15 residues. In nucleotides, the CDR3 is TGTGCCAGCAGCCAAGGGGTGCAGGGAGGTGGTGAGCAGTTCTTC. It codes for CASSQGVQGGGEQFF.

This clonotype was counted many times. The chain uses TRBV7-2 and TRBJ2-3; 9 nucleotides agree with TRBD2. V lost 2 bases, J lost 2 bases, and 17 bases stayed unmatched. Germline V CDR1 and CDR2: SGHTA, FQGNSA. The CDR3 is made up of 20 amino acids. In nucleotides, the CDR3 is TGTGCCAGCAGCTTAAGGGGGCCCAAGACTAGCGGAATCCTCACAGATACGCAGTATTTT. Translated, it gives CASSLRGPKTSGILTDTQYF.

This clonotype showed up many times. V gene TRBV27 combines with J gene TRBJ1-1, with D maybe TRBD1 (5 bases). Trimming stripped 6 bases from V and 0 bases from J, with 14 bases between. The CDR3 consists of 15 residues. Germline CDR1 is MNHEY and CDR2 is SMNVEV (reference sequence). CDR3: CASSLRGSMNTEAFF. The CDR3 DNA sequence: TGTGCCAGCAGCCTCCGGGGGAGCATGAACACTGAAGCTTTCTTT.

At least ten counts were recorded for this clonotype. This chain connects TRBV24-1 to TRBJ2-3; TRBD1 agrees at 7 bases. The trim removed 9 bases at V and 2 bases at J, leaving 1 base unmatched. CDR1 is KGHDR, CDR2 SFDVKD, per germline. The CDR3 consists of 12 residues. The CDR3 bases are TGTGCCACCGGGACAGCCACAGATACGCAGTATTTT. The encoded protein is CATGTATDTQYF.

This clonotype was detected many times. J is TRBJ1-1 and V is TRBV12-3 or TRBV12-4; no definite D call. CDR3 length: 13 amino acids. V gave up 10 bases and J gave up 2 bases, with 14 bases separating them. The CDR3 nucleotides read TGTGCCACCCGGAGAAGGGTTAACACTGAAGCTTTCTTT. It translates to CATRRRVNTEAFF.